The 10 T cell receptor beta chains in this list originate from one sample, sequenced in a study of blood T cell repertoires in COVID-19. Method: immunoSEQ multiplex PCR; TCRdb's copy keeps in-frame clones and lacks some. The sample has about 260,000 clones, about 84% seen once. The sequenced material came from PBMCs or T cells enriched from blood (not recorded which). Every receptor here comes from a woman aged 45-65 years who had recovered from COVID-19.

The J gene is TRBJ1-1, the V gene TRBV4-3, with D perhaps matching TRBD1 (5 bases). Per germline, CDR1 LGHNA and CDR2 YSLEER. The germline V and J ends were trimmed by 2 bases and 0 bases, with 10 bases remaining between them. The CDR3 length is 15 residues. The chain's CDR3 is CASSQQGKMNTEAFF. CDR3 nucleotides: TGCGCCAGCAGCCAACAGGGCAAGATGAACACTGAAGCTTTCTTT.

The DNA for the CDR3 is TGTGCCAGCAGCGCCGACAGGGGGTTAAGTGAGCAGTTCTTC. It codes for CASSADRGLSEQFF. The rearrangement uses TRBV7-3 and TRBJ2-1; 9 bases fit TRBD1. This CDR3 has 14 amino acids. The germline CDR1 and CDR2 sequences are SGHTA and FQGTGA. V was clipped by 5 bases and J by 9 bases; unmatched bases: 8.

The sample holds one count of this clone. The chain couples TRBV19 to TRBJ2-7, with D uncertain. CDR1 and CDR2 from the germline V gene are LNHDA and SQIVND (reference sequence). Trimming took 2 bases from V and 3 from J, leaving 11 bases between them. The CDR3 extends over 14 amino acids. CDR3 nucleotides: TGTGCCAGTAGTATAACTGGGCGTAGCTACGAGCAGTACTTC. Protein sequence: CASSITGRSYEQYF. Based on the CDR3 plus reference TRBV19 and TRBJ2-7, the full variable domain is DGGITQSPKYLFRKEGQNVTLSCEQNLNHDAMYWYRQDPGQGLRLIYYSQIVNDFQKGDIAEGYSVSREKKESFPLTVTSAQKNPTAFYLCASSITGRSYEQYFGPGTRLTVT.

The gene calls are TRBV9 and TRBJ1-1, with 11 bases lining up with TRBD1. Unmatched junction bases numbered 4, after V lost 7 bases and J lost 5 bases. In germline, CDR1 is SGDLS, CDR2 YYNGEE. This CDR3 comprises 13 residues. This CDR3 is CASGGTGGTEAFF. DNA for the CDR3: TGTGCCAGCGGTGGGACAGGGGGGACTGAAGCTTTCTTT.

The J gene is TRBJ1-1, the V gene TRBV2, with 11 bases fitting TRBD1. The J segment lost 0 bases and the V segment lost 6 bases, leaving 3 bases of the junction unmatched. Germline V gene sequence: CDR1 SNHLY, CDR2 FYNNEI. CDR3 length: 15 amino acids. CDR3 amino acids: CASSGTGGMNTEAFF. In DNA form, the CDR3 reads TGTGCCAGCAGCGGGACAGGGGGAATGAACACTGAAGCTTTCTTT.

This clone was counted a single time. The gene calls are TRBV3-1 (or the pseudogene TRBV3-2) and TRBJ2-3; no reliable D call. V lost 6 bases and J lost 4, with 5 bases in between. Germline-derived CDR1 and CDR2 are LGHDT and YNNKEL (reference sequence). This CDR3 comprises 11 residues. The CDR3 is CASRSADTQYF. CDR3 DNA: TGTGCCAGCAGAAGCGCAGATACGCAGTATTTT.

The chain links TRBV4-2 to TRBJ1-5; D perhaps matches TRBD1 (5 bases). This CDR3 is built from 17 residues. Germline V CDR1 and CDR2: LGHNA, YNFKEQ. V lost 0 bases and J 4 bases, leaving 16 bases between the germline ends. As DNA, the CDR3 is TGTGCCAGCAGCCAAGATAGTCCGGCAGGGAAGAATCAGCCCCAGCATTTT. The encoded protein is CASSQDSPAGKNQPQHF.

The chain couples TRBV10-1 to TRBJ1-1; D remains ambiguous. V was cut by 2 bases and J by 2 bases, with 9 bases left in between. Germline V gene data show CDR1 as WNHNN and CDR2 as SYGVQD (reference sequence). The CDR3 totals 14 residues. The DNA for the CDR3 is TGCGCCAGCAGTGAGGGCAGAATAAACACTGAAGCTTTCTTT. The encoded protein is CASSEGRINTEAFF.

The chain joins TRBV7-2 to TRBJ1-1, with D uncertain. The length of the CDR3 is 14 residues. Deletions cut 0 bases from V and 4 bases from J, with 9 bases between. Germline CDR1 is SGHTA and CDR2 is FQGNSA. CDR3 DNA: TGTGCCAGCAGCTTAGCATACGGGATCACTGAAGCTTTCTTT. This encodes CASSLAYGITEAFF.

This clone was counted once. V and J are TRBV19 and TRBJ1-2; D is ambiguous. Between the trimmed V and J ends, which lost 4 bases and 6 bases, there was a span of 9 bases. The CDR3 covers 12 residues. From germline, CDR1 is LNHDA and CDR2 SQIVND (reference sequence). CDR3 coding DNA: TGTGCCAGTAGTAACGGGTATGATGGCTACACCTTC. It is translated as CASSNGYDGYTF. Full variable domain (remainder filled in from reference TRBV19 and TRBJ1-2): DGGITQSPKYLFRKEGQNVTLSCEQNLNHDAMYWYRQDPGQGLRLIYYSQIVNDFQKGDIAEGYSVSREKKESFPLTVTSAQKNPTAFYLCASSNGYDGYTFGSGTRLTVV.